The clone carrying this T cell receptor beta chain was picked up one time. The CDR3 is 15 amino acids. Trimming cost V 11 bases and J 7 bases, with 26 bases left between them. Germline assignment: CDR1 SGHAT and CDR2 FQNNGV. The data derive from a study of blood T cells in healthy people across ages. The authors ran a second PCR of about 7 to 11 cycles using a sample-barcoded 5' primer and a J-beta primer mix. One entry per CDR3 protein results from TCRdb running MiXCR on the 5' RACE reads. The sample carries about 1.6 million distinct CDR3 sequences, roughly 30% recorded once. The clonotype was recovered from a woman aged 25-40 years in good health. The rearrangement links TRBV11-2 to TRBJ1-1; D unresolved. The material sequenced was blood. The CDR3 coding sequence is TGTGCCGGCCCGACGCCCGGCGGAGTCATAATTGAAGCTTTCTTT. Encoded protein: CAGPTPGGVIIEAFF.